What follows are 12 T cell receptor beta chains derived from one specimen sequenced in a study of blood T cell repertoires in COVID-19. The assay was immunoSEQ multiplex PCR, and TCRdb's table has in-frame clones only and misses some. There are 270,000 or so clones in the sample; roughly 84% occur only once, and less than 4% lies in the top ten. Sequencing was carried out using peripheral blood. These receptors came from a woman aged 18-29 years with acute or convalescent COVID-19.

The CDR3 here is CASSLGGLSDSPLHF. In DNA, the CDR3 is TGTGCCAGCAGCTTAGGGGGCCTAAGTGATTCACCCCTCCACTTT. The chain couples TRBV11-2 to TRBJ1-6; weak D call: TRBD1 (5 bases). This CDR3 has 15 amino acids. CDR1 is SGHAT and CDR2 is FQNNGV in the germline V gene. Trimming removed 1 base at V and 8 bases at J, with 12 bases between.

This chain connects TRBV4-3 to TRBJ2-1; 13 bases are a match to TRBD2. V dropped 1 base and J dropped 9; count of bases not matched to a gene: 15. The CDR3 spans 19 residues. The germline gives CDR1 LGHNA, CDR2 YSLEER. This CDR3 reads CASSQVIFTGTSGDGEQFF. CDR3 DNA sequence: TGCGCCAGCAGCCAAGTCATCTTTACCGGGACTAGCGGGGACGGTGAGCAGTTCTTC.

This chain connects TRBV19 to TRBJ2-2, with 8 bases fitting TRBD2. Germline lookup yields CDR1 LNHDA and CDR2 SQIVND (reference sequence). The junction had 9 bases not matched to a gene; V was cut back by 3 bases and J by 6 bases. This CDR3 contains 16 residues. CDR3 in amino acids: CASSIQLAGGAGELFF. CDR3 DNA: TGTGCCAGTAGTATTCAGCTAGCGGGTGGCGCCGGGGAGCTGTTTTTT.

This clone was counted between two and nine times. The chain joins TRBV2 to TRBJ1-2; TRBD1 aligns across 9 bases. CDR3 length equals 14 residues. V lost 6 bases and J lost 12; bases outside the gene matches: 14. Germline values: CDR1 SNHLY, CDR2 FYNNEI. The CDR3 spells CASRGGQGYLGNTF. The CDR3 nucleotides read TGTGCCAGCAGAGGGGGACAGGGCTACCTTGGAAACACCTTC.

The V call is TRBV29-1, the J call TRBJ2-1; D uncertain. Germline CDR1 and CDR2: SQVTM and ANQGSEA. Trimming cost V 2 bases and J 4 bases, with 6 bases left between them. The CDR3 has 12 amino acids. The CDR3 bases are TGCAGCGTTGAATCAGGTTACAATGAGCAGTTCTTC. Amino acid sequence: CSVESGYNEQFF.

About this clone: Other DNA sequences within the sample encode an identical CDR3. The genes are TRBV30 and TRBJ2-7, with D maybe TRBD1 (5 bases). Germline V gene data show CDR1 as GTSNPN and CDR2 as SVGIG (reference sequence). V lost 0 bases and J 3 bases, leaving 9 bases between the germline ends. The CDR3 totals 13 residues. The CDR3 spells CAWSVGQGYEQYF. In DNA form, the CDR3 reads TGTGCCTGGAGTGTTGGGCAGGGCTACGAGCAGTACTTC.

The chain employs TRBV10-2 and TRBJ1-1; D is uncertain. The V gene's germline CDR1 is WSHSY and CDR2 SAAADI. V was clipped by 0 bases and J by 7 bases, with 9 bases between them. The CDR3 length is 13 residues. The DNA of the CDR3 is TGCGCCAGCAGTGAGTCGGCAGGCAGTGAAGCTTTCTTT. It is translated as CASSESAGSEAFF.

CDR3 protein: CASSFQGYYGYTF. CDR3 DNA sequence: TGTGCCAGCAGTTTCCAGGGATACTATGGCTACACCTTC. The genes are TRBV27 and TRBJ1-2, with a possible D match to TRBD1 (5 bases). Germline lookup yields CDR1 MNHEY and CDR2 SMNVEV (reference sequence). V shed 3 bases and J shed 3 bases, with 8 bases lying between them. This CDR3 region has 13 residues.

The rearrangement uses TRBV6-2 or TRBV6-3 and TRBJ2-7; a weak D match, TRBD1 (5 bases). This CDR3 has 14 residues. Germline V gene sequence: CDR1 MNHEY, CDR2 SVGEGT. V lost 2 bases, J lost 4 bases, and 12 bases lay in between. CDR3 DNA: TGTGCCAGCAGTTACCTGCGACAGTCTTACGAGCAGTACTTC. It codes for CASSYLRQSYEQYF.

This clone was recorded only once. The chain links TRBV4-1 to TRBJ1-2, with 7 nucleotides matching TRBD1. CDR3 size: 16 residues. Germline trimming cut 0 bases from V and 2 bases from J; bases unmatched to any gene: 6. Per the germline V gene, CDR1 is MGHRA and CDR2 is YSYEKL. The CDR3 DNA sequence: TGCGCCAGCAGCCAAGATAAGGGGGCGCGGAACTATGGCTACACCTTC. Translation: CASSQDKGARNYGYTF.

The rearrangement joins TRBV30 to TRBJ2-5; a possible D gene is TRBD1 (6 bases). Germline assignment: CDR1 GTSNPN and CDR2 SVGIG (reference sequence). The CDR3 has 16 residues. V dropped 0 bases and J dropped 3 bases, with 17 bases sitting between them. CDR3 coding DNA: TGTGCCTGGAGTGTTCCTGGGGGCAGGGCGAAAGAGACCCAGTACTTC. Residues: CAWSVPGGRAKETQYF.

The chain joins TRBV29-1 to TRBJ1-1; 7 positions agree with TRBD1. The V gene end was trimmed by 7 bases and the J gene end by 5 bases; junction bases not matched to a gene: 13. This CDR3 region has 14 residues. Germline loops: CDR1 SQVTM, CDR2 ANQGSEA. The DNA of the CDR3 is TGCAGCGGGCACCAGACAGGGAGTGGAACTGAAGCTTTCTTT. Its translation is CSGHQTGSGTEAFF.